This note documents a single T cell receptor beta chain sequence. Sequencing used immunoSEQ multiplex PCR; TCRdb keeps in-frame clones, though not all of them. The sample holds approximately 69,000 clones, just over 90% seen once. The CDR3 runs to 12 residues. Germline values: CDR1 SEHNR, CDR2 FQNEAQ (reference sequence). The trim removed 10 bases at V and 1 base at J, leaving 2 bases unmatched. These data come from a study of T cell changes during pregnancy in multiple sclerosis. This clonotype originated in a female donor in good health, enrolled as a control in a pregnancy study. This sequence joins TRBV7-9 and TRBJ2-5; 8 bases map to TRBD1. Sequenced here: peripheral blood, sampled in the second trimester of pregnancy. For the CDR3, the DNA is TGTGCCAACGGACAGGGCCAAGAGACCCAGTACTTC. Translation: CANGQGQETQYF.